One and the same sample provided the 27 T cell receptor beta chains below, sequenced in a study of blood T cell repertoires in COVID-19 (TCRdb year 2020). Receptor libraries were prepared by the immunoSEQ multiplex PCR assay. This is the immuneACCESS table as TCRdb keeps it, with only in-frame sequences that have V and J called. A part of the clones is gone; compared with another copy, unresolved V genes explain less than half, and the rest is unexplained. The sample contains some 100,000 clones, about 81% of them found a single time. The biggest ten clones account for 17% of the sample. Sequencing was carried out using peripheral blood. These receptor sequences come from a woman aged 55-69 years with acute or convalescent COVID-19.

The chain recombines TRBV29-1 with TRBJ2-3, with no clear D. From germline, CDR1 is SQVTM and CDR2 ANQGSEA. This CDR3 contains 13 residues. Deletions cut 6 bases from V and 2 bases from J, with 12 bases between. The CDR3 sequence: CSVRAPLTDTQYF. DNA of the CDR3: TGCAGCGTCCGCGCCCCGCTCACAGATACGCAGTATTTT.

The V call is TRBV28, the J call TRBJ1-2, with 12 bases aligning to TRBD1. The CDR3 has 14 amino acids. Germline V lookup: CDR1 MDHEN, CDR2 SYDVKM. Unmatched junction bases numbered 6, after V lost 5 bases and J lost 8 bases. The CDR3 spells CASSGDRGRWGYTF. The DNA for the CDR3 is TGTGCCAGCAGTGGGGACAGGGGGCGTTGGGGCTACACCTTC.

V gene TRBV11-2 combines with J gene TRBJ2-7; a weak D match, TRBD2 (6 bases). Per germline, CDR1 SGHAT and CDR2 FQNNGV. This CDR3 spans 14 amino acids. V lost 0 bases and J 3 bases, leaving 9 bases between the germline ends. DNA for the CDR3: TGTGCCAGCAGCTTAGATGGGGGACTCTACGAGCAGTACTTC. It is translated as CASSLDGGLYEQYF. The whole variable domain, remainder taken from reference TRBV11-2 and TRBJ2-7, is EAGVAQSPRYKIIEKRQSVAFWCNPISGHATLYWYQQILGQGPKLLIQFQNNGVVDDSQLPKDRFSAERLKGVDSTLKIQPAKLEDSAVYLCASSLDGGLYEQYFGPGTRLTVT.

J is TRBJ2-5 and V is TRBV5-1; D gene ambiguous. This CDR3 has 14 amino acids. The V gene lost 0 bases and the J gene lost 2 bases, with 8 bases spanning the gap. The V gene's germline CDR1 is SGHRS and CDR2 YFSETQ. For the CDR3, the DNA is TGCGCCAGCAGCTTGGGTTACATACAAGAGACCCAGTACTTC. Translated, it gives CASSLGYIQETQYF. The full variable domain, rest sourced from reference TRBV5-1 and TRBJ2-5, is KAGVTQTPRYLIKTRGQQVTLSCSPISGHRSVSWYQQTPGQGLQFLFEYFSETQRNKGNFPGRFSGRQFSNSRSEMNVSTLELGDSALYLCASSLGYIQETQYFGPGTRLLVL.

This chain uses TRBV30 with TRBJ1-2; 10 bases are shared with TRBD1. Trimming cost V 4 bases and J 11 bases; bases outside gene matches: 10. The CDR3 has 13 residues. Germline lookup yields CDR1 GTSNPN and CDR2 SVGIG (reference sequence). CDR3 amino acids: CAWTPGTGDRYTF. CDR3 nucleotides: TGTGCCTGGACCCCCGGGACAGGGGATAGGTACACCTTC.

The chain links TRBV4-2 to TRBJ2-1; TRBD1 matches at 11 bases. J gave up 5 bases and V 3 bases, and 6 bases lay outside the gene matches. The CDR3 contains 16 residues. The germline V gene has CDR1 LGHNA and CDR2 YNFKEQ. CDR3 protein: CASSQSDRGLNNEQFF. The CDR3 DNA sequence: TGTGCCAGCAGCCAGTCGGACAGGGGGCTAAACAATGAGCAGTTCTTC.

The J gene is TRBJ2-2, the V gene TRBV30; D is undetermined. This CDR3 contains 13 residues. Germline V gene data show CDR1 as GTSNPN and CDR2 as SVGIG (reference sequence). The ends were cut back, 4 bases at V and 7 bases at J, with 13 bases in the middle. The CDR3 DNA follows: TGTGCCTGGACCTTAGACACGTACGGGGAGCTGTTTTTT. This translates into CAWTLDTYGELFF. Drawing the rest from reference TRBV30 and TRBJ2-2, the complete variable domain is SQTIHQWPATLVQPVGSPLSLECTVEGTSNPNLYWYRQAAGRGLQLLFYSVGIGQISSEVPQNLSASRPQDRQFILSSKKLLLSDSGFYLCAWTLDTYGELFFGEGSRLTVL.

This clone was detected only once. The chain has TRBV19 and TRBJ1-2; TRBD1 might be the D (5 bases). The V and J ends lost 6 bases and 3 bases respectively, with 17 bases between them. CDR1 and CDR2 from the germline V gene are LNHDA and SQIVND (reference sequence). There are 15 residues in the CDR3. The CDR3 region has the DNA TGTGCCAGTAGGAGTCCAGGGTCTCCAGACTATGGCTACACCTTC. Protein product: CASRSPGSPDYGYTF.

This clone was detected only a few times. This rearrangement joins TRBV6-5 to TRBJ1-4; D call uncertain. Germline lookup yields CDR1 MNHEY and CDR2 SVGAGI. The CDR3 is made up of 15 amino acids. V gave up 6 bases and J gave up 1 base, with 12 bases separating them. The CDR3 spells CASSRNLGTNEKLFF. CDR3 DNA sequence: TGTGCCAGCAGCCGCAACCTCGGAACTAATGAAAAACTGTTTTTT.

CDR3 sequence: CASGRGGLGNTIYF. The CDR3 nucleotides read TGTGCCAGTGGACGGGGGGGGCTAGGAAACACCATATATTTT. The V call is TRBV13, the J call TRBJ1-3; possibly TRBD1 for D (6 bases). Germline lookup yields CDR1 PRHDT and CDR2 FYEKMQ (reference sequence). Trimming took off 9 bases at V and 4 bases at J, with 16 bases between the two ends. This CDR3 contains 14 residues.

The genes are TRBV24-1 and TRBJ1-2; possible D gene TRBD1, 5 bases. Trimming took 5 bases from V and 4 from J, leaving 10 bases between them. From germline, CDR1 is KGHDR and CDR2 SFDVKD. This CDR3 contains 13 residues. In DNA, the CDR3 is TGTGCCACCAGTGGAGGCAGGGCCTATGGCTACACCTTC. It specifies CATSGGRAYGYTF.

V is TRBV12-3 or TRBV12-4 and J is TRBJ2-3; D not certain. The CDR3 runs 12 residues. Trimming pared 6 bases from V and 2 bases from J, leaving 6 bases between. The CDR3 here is CASRAITDTQYF. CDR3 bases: TGTGCCAGCAGAGCGATCACAGATACGCAGTATTTT.

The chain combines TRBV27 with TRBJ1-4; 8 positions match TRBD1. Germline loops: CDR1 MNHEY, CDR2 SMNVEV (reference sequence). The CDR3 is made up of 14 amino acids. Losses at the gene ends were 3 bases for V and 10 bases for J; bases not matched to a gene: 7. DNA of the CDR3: TGTGCCAGCAGTTTCTACAGGGGGGAGGGAAAACTGTTTTTT. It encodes CASSFYRGEGKLFF.

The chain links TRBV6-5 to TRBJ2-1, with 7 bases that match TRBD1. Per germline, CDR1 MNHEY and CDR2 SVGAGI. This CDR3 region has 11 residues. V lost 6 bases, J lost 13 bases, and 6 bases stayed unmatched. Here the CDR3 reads CASSQQGRQFF. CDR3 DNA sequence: TGTGCCAGCAGCCAACAGGGGCGACAGTTCTTC.

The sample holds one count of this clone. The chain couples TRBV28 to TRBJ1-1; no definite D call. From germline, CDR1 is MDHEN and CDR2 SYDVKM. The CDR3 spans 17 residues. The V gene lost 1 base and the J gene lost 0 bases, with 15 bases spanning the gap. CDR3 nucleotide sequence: TGTGCCAGCAGTTTATACAGATACCCCCTCATGAACACTGAAGCTTTCTTT. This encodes CASSLYRYPLMNTEAFF.

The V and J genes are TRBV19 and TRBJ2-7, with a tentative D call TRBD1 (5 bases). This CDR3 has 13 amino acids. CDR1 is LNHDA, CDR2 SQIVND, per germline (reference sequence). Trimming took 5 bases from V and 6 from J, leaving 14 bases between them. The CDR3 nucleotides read TGTGCCAGTAGTTTCACAGGTTCGGGCGAGCAGTACTTC. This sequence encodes CASSFTGSGEQYF.

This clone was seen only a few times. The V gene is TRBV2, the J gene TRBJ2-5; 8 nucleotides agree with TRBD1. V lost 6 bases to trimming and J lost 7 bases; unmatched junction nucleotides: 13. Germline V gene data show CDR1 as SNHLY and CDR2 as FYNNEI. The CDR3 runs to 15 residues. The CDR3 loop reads CASRETGESVGTQYF. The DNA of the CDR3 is TGTGCCAGCAGGGAGACAGGGGAGTCGGTGGGGACCCAGTACTTC.

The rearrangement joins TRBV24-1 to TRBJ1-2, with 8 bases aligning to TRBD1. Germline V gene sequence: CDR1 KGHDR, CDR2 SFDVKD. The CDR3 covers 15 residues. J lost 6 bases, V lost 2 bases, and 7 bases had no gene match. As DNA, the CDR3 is TGTGCCACCAGTGATTCCGGACAGGGCAGGGATGGCTACACCTTC. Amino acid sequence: CATSDSGQGRDGYTF.

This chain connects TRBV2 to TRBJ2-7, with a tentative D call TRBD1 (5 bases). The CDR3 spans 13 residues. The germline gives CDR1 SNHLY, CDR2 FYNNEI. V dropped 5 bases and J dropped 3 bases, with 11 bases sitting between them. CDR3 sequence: CASSQGINYEQYF. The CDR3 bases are TGTGCCAGCAGTCAGGGAATCAACTACGAGCAGTACTTC.

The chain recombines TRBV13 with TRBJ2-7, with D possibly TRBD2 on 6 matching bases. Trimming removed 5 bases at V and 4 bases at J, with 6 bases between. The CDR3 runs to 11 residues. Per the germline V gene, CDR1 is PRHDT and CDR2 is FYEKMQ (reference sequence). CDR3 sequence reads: CASSRGYEQYF. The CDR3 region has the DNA TGTGCCAGCAGCCGGGGGTACGAGCAGTACTTC.

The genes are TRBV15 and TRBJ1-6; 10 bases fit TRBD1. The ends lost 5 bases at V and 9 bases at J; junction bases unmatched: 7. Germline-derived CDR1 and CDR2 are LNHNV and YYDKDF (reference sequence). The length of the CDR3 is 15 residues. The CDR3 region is CATSYSGTGVSPLHF. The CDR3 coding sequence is TGTGCCACCAGCTACTCCGGGACAGGGGTTTCACCCCTCCACTTT.

The CDR3 region has the DNA TGTGCCAGCAGCTTAACCCGAAGCGTCTATGGCTACACCTTC. Its translation is CASSLTRSVYGYTF. The chain combines TRBV11-2 with TRBJ1-2; D remains unclear. CDR3 length equals 14 residues. Per the germline V gene, CDR1 is SGHAT and CDR2 is FQNNGV. Trimming cost V 2 bases and J 4 bases, with 11 bases left between them.

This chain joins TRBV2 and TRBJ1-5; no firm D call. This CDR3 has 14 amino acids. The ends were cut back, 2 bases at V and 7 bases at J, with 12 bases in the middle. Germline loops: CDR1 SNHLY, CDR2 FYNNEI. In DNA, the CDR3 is TGTGCCAGCAGTGAATCGGGGATGGGGCAGCCCCAGCATTTT. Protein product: CASSESGMGQPQHF. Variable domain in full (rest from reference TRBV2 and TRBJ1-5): EPEVTQTPSHQVTQMGQEVILRCVPISNHLYFYWYRQILGQKVEFLVSFYNNEISEKSEIFDDQFSVERPDGSNFTLKIRSTKLEDSAMYFCASSESGMGQPQHFGDGTRLSIL.

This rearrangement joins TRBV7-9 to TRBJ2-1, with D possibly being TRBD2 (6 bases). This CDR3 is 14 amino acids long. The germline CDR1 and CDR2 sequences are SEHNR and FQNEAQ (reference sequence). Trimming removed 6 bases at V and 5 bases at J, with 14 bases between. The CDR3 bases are TGTGCCAGCAGAGCTCAGCGGGCTGACAATGAGCAGTTCTTC. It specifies CASRAQRADNEQFF.

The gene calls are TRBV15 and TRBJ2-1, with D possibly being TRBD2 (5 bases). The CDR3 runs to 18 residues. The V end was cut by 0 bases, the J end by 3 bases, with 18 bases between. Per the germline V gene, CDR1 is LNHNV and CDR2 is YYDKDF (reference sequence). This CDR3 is CATSRESVLSGNYNEQFF. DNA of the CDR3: TGTGCCACCAGCAGAGAATCCGTCCTCTCCGGGAACTACAATGAGCAGTTCTTC.

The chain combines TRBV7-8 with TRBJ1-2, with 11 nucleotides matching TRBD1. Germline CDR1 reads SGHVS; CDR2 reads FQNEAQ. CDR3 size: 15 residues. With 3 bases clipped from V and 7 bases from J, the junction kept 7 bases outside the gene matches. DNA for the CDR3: TGTGCCAGCAGCTTTGTCGGACAGGGGGCTGGTGGCTACACCTTC. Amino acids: CASSFVGQGAGGYTF.

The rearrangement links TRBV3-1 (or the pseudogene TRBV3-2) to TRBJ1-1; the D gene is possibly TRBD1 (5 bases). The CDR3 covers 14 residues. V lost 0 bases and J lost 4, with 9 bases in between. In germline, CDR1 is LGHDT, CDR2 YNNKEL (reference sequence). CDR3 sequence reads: CASSQDPGGTEAFF. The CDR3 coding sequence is TGTGCCAGCAGCCAAGATCCGGGGGGCACTGAAGCTTTCTTT.